The clone carrying this T cell receptor beta chain has just one count. The target antigen is unknown. The sample comes from a study of T cell responses to AZD1222 COVID-19 vaccine. In the study overall: Second doses at about 4 or about 12 weeks were pooled. Study observations and caveats: Donors, mostly white British, included more females; clonal diversity was possibly underestimated.

The data were produced by immunoSEQ multiplex PCR, yet TCRdb's version contains in-frame clones alone and is incomplete. The sample carries 44,000 or so clones, 83% recorded once. The CDR3 length is 17 residues. V was clipped by 4 bases and J by 6 bases, with 22 bases between them. Germline assignment: CDR1 MDHEN and CDR2 SYDVKM. The input for sequencing was peripheral blood, taken on day 0 of AZD1222 vaccination. The chain employs TRBV28 and TRBJ2-4; D is perhaps TRBD2 (6 bases). The TCR was taken from an adult in good health. The CDR3 DNA is TGTGCCAGCAGTTCCTTGGCCTTGGGGATCGGGGGAAACATTCAGTACTTC. The encoded protein is CASSSLALGIGGNIQYF.